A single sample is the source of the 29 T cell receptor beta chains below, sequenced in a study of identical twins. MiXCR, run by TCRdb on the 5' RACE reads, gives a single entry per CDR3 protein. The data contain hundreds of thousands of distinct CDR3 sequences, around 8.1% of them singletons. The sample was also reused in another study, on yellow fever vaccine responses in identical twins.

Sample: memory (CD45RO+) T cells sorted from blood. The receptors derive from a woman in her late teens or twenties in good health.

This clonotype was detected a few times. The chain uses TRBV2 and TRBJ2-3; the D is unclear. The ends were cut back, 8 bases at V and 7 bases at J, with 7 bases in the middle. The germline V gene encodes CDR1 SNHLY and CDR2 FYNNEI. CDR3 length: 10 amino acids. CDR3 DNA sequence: TGTGCCAGCGGTTCTAATACGCAGTATTTT. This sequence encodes CASGSNTQYF.

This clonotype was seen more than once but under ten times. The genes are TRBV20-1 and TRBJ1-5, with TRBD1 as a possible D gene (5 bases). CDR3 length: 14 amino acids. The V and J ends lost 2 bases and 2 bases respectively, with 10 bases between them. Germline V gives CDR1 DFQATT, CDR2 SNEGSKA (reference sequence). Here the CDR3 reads CSARPGGGNQPQHF. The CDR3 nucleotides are TGCAGTGCTAGACCCGGGGGAGGCAATCAGCCCCAGCATTTT.

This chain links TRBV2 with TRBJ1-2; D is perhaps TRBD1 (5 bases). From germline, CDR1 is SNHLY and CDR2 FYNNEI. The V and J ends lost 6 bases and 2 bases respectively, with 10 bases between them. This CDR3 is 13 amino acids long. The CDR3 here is CASRGENNYGYTF. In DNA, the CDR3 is TGTGCCAGCAGGGGGGAGAACAACTATGGCTACACCTTC.

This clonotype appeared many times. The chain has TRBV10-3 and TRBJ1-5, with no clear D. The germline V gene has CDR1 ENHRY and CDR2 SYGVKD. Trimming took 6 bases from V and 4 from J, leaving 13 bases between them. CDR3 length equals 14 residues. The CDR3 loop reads CAIRASGENQPQHF. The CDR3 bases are TGTGCCATCAGGGCCTCTGGGGAAAATCAGCCCCAGCATTTT.

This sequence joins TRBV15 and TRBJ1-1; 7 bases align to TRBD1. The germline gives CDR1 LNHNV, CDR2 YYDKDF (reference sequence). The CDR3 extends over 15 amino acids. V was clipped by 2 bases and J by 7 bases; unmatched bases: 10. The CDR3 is CATSRPGSGTDEAFF. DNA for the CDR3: TGTGCCACCAGCAGACCAGGATCCGGGACAGATGAAGCTTTCTTT. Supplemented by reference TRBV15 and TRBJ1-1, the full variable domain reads DAMVIQNPRYQVTQFGKPVTLSCSQTLNHNVMYWYQQKSSQAPKLLFHYYDKDFNNEADTPDNFQSRRPNTSFCFLDIRSPGLGDTAMYLCATSRPGSGTDEAFFGQGTRLTVV.

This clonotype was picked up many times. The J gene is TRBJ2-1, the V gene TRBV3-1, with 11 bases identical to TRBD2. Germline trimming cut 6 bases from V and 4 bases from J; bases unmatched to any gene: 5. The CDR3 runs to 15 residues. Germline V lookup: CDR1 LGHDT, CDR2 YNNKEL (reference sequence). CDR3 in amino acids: CASSLAGGLYNEQFF. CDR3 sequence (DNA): TGTGCCAGCAGTCTAGCGGGGGGATTATACAATGAGCAGTTCTTC.

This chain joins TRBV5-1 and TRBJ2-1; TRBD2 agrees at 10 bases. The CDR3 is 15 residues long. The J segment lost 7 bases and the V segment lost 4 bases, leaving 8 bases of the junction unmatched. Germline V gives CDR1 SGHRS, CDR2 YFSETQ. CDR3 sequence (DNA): TGCGCCAGCAGCACCCGGACAGCGGGAGGGAATGAGCAGTTCTTC. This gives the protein CASSTRTAGGNEQFF.

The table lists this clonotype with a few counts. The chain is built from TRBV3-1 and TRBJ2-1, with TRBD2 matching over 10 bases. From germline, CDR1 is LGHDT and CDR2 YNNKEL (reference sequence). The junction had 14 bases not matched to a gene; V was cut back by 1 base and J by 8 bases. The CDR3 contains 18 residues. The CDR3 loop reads CASSQVSGGASFVDEQFF. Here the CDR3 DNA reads TGTGCCAGCAGCCAAGTGAGCGGGGGGGCCTCTTTCGTCGATGAGCAGTTCTTC.

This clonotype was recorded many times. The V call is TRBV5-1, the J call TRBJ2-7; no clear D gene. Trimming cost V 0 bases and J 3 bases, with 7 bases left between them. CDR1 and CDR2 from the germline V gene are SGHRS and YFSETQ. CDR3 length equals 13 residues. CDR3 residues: CASSLDGVYEQYF. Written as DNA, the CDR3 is TGCGCCAGCAGCTTGGACGGAGTCTACGAGCAGTACTTC.

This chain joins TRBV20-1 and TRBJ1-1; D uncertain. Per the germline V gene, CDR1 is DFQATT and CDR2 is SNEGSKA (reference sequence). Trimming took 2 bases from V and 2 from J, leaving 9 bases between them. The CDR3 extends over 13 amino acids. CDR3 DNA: TGCAGTGCTAGACGGCAGCTAAACACTGAAGCTTTCTTT. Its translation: CSARRQLNTEAFF.

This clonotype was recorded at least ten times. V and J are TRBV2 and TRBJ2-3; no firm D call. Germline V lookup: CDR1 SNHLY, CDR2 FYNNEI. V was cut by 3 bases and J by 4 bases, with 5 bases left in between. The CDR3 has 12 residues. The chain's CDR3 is CASSESSDTQYF. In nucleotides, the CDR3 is TGTGCCAGCAGTGAGTCATCAGATACGCAGTATTTT.

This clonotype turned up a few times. The CDR3 region has the DNA TGTGCCAGCAGTCTTGGGGAACAGATCTATGGCTACACCTTC. Translated: CASSLGEQIYGYTF. The J gene is TRBJ1-2, the V gene TRBV28; D uncertain. Germline values: CDR1 MDHEN, CDR2 SYDVKM. V was cut by 5 bases and J by 4 bases, with 14 bases left in between. The CDR3 length is 14 residues.

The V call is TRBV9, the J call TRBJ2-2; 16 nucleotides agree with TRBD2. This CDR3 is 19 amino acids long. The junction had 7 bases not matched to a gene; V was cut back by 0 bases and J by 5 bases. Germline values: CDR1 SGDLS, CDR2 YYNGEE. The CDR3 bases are TGTGCCAGCAGCGTAGCAGCGGGACTAGCGGGGGGGCCTACCGGGGAGCTGTTTTTT. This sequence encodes CASSVAAGLAGGPTGELFF.

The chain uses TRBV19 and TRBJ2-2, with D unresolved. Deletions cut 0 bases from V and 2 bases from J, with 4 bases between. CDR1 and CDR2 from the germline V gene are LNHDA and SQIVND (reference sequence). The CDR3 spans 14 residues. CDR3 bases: TGTGCCAGTAGTATAGACAGAAACACCGGGGAGCTGTTTTTT. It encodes CASSIDRNTGELFF. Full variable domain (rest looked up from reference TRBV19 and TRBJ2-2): DGGITQSPKYLFRKEGQNVTLSCEQNLNHDAMYWYRQDPGQGLRLIYYSQIVNDFQKGDIAEGYSVSREKKESFPLTVTSAQKNPTAFYLCASSIDRNTGELFFGEGSRLTVL.

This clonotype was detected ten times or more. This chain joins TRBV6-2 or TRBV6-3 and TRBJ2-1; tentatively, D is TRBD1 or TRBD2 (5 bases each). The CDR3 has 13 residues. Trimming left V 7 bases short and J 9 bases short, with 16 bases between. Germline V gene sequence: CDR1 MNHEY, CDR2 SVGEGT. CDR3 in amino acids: CASTSMGVGEQFF. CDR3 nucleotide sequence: TGTGCCAGCACCTCTATGGGGGTGGGTGAGCAGTTCTTC.

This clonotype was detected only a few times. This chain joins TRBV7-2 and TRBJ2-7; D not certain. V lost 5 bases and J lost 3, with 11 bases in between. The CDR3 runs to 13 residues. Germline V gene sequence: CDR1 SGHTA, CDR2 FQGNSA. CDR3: CASSPRPRYEQYF. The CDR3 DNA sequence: TGTGCCAGCAGCCCCAGACCCCGCTACGAGCAGTACTTC.

CDR3: CASSDPPGGQTDTQYF. CDR3 bases: TGTGCCAGCAGCGACCCTCCGGGCGGGCAGACAGATACGCAGTATTTT. The J gene is TRBJ2-3, the V gene TRBV7-2; D is possibly TRBD2 (5 bases). Trimming removed 5 bases at V and 3 bases at J, with 18 bases between. CDR3 size: 16 residues. The germline CDR1 and CDR2 sequences are SGHTA and FQGNSA.

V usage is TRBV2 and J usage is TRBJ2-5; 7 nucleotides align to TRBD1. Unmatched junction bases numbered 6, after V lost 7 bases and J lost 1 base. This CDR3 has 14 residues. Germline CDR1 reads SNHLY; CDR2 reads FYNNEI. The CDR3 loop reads CASNRQGAQETQYF. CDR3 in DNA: TGTGCCAGCAATCGACAGGGTGCCCAAGAGACCCAGTACTTC.

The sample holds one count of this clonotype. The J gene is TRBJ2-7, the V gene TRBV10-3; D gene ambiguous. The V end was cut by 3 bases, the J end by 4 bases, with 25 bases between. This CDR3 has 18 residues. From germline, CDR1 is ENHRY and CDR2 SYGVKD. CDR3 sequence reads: CAISESRPRPIRTYEQYF. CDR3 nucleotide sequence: TGTGCCATCAGTGAAAGCAGACCGAGACCCATACGTACATACGAGCAGTACTTC.

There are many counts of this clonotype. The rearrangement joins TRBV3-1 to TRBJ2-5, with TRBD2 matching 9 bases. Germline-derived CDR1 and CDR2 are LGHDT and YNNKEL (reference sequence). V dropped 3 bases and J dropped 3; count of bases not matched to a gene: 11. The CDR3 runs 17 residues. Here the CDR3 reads CASSHRRAGTSKETQYF. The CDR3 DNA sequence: TGTGCCAGCAGCCATCGAAGGGCCGGGACTAGCAAAGAGACCCAGTACTTC.

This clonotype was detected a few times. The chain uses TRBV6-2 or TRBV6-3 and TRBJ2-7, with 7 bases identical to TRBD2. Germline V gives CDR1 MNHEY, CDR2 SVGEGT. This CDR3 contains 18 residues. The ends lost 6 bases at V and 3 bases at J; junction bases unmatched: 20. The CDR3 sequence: CASSEHVKWAGASYEQYF. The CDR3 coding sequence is TGTGCCAGCAGCGAACACGTGAAATGGGCGGGAGCGAGCTACGAGCAGTACTTC.

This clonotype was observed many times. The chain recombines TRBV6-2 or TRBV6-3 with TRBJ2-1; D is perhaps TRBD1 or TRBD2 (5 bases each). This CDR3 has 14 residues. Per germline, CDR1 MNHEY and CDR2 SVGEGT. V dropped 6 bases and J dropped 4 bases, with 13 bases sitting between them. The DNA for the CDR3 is TGTGCCAGCAGAACAGGAGGTTGGTACAATGAGCAGTTCTTC. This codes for CASRTGGWYNEQFF.

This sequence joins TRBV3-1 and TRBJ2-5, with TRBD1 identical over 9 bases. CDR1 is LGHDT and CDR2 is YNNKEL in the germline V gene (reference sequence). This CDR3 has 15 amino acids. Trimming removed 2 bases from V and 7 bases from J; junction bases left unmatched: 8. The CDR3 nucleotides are TGTGCCAGCAGCCAACTGGACAGGGGAAAGGGGACCCAGTACTTC. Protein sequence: CASSQLDRGKGTQYF.

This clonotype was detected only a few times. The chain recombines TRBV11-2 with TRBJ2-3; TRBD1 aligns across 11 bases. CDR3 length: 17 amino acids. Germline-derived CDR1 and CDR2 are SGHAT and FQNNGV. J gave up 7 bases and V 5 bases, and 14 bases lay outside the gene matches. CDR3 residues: CASSTVGQGAIRNTQYF. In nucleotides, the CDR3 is TGTGCCAGCAGCACTGTCGGACAGGGGGCCATCAGGAATACGCAGTATTTT.

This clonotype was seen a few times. CDR3 coding DNA: TGTGCCAGCAGTTACCGTACAGGAGCTGGCGAGCAGTACTTC. Protein sequence: CASSYRTGAGEQYF. The rearrangement links TRBV6-2 or TRBV6-3 to TRBJ2-7; D may be TRBD1 (5 bases). V shed 2 bases and J shed 6 bases, with 14 bases lying between them. Per germline, CDR1 MNHEY and CDR2 SVGEGT. The CDR3 contains 14 residues.

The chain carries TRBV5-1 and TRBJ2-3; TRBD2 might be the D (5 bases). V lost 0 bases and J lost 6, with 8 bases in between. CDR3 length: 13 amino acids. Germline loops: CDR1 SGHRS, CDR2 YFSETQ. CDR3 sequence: CASSLVRVDTQYF. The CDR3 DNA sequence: TGCGCCAGCAGCTTGGTGAGGGTCGATACGCAGTATTTT.

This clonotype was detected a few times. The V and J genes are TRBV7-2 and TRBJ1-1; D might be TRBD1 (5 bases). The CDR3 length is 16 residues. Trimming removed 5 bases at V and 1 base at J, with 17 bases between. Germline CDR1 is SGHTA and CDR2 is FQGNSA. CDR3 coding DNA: TGTGCCAGCAGCCGATACAGGAGTGGTAAGAACACTGAAGCTTTCTTT. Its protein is CASSRYRSGKNTEAFF.

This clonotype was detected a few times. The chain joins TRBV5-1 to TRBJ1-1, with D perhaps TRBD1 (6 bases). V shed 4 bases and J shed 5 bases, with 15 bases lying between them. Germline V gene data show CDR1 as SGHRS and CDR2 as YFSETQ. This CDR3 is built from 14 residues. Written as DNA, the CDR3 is TGCGCCAGCAGCAAAGGACAGTCGTTTACTGAAGCTTTCTTT. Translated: CASSKGQSFTEAFF.

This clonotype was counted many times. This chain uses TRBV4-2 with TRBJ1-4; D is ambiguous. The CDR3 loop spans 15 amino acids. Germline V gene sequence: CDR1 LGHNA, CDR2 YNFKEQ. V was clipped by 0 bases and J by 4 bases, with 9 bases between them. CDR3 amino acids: CASSQEPAVNEKLFF. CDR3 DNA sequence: TGTGCCAGCAGCCAAGAACCGGCGGTTAATGAAAAACTGTTTTTT.